The T cell receptor (beta chain) described here comes from a study of breast tumors, draining lymph nodes, adjacent tissues. The study, taken as a whole, reports: Luminal-like breast cancer showed significantly greater tumor-nontumor repertoire similarity than basal-like breast cancer did. The lymph node origin of tumor T cells was framed as consistent with a hypothesis, not demonstrated.

For this clonotype: Antigen: not known.

CDR3 length equals 13 residues. Germline V gives CDR1 SGHRS, CDR2 YFSETQ. Trimming removed 6 bases at V and 2 bases at J, with 11 bases between. TCRdb itself ran the multiplex PCR reads through MiXCR, one entry per CDR3 protein. In the table there are about 46,000 distinct CDR3 sequences, about 23% of which are singletons. Sequencing used breast tumor tissue. This chain links TRBV5-1 with TRBJ1-1, with D hard to call. This TCR derives from a female donor with breast cancer. Some clones in this sample may be carry-over from other donors' samples. The DNA for the CDR3 is TGCGCCAGCAAAAATCTAGCAAACACTGAAGCTTTCTTT. Residues: CASKNLANTEAFF.